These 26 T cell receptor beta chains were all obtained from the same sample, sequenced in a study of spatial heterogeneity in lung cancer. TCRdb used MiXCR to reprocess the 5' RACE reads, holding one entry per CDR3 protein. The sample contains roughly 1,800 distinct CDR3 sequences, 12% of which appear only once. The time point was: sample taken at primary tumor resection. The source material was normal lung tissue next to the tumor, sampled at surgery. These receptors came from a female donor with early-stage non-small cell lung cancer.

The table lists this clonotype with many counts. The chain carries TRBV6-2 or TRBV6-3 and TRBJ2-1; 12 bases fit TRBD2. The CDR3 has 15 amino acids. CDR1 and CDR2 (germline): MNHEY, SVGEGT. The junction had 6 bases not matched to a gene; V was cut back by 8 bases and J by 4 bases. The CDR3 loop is CASARLAGEYNEQFF. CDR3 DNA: TGTGCCAGCGCCAGACTAGCGGGGGAGTACAATGAGCAGTTCTTC.

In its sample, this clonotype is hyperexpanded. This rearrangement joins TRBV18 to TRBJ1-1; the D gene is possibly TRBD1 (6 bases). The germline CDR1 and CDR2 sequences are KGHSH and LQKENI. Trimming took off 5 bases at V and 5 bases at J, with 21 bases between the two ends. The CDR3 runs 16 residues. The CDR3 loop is CASSSRTGARRTEAFF. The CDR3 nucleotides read TGTGCCAGCTCATCAAGGACGGGGGCGAGGAGAACTGAAGCTTTCTTT.

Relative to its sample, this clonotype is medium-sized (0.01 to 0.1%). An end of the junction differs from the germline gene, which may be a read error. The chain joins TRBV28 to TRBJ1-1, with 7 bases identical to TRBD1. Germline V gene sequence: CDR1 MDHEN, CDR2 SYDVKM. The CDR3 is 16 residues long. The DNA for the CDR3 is TGTGCCAGCAGTTCCCGCGTGTTGAGGGGGCCCCGGGTAGGGGGCTTT. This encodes CASSSRVLRGPRVGGF.

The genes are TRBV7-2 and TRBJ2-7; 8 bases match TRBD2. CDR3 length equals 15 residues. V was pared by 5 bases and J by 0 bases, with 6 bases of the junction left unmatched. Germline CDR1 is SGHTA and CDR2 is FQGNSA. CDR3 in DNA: TGTGCCAGCAGCCTTTCCGGGACTAGCTCCTACGAGCAGTACTTC. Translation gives CASSLSGTSSYEQYF.

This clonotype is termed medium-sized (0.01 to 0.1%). CDR3 in amino acids: CASSRTGENTQYF. The DNA of the CDR3 is TGTGCCAGCAGCCGGACAGGGGAGAATACGCAGTATTTT. V gene TRBV6-2 or TRBV6-3 combines with J gene TRBJ2-3; TRBD1 matches at 9 bases. Looked up from germline, CDR1 is MNHEY and CDR2 is SVGEGT. The V segment lost 6 bases and the J segment 7 bases; nucleotides outside the gene matches: 5. The CDR3 totals 13 residues.

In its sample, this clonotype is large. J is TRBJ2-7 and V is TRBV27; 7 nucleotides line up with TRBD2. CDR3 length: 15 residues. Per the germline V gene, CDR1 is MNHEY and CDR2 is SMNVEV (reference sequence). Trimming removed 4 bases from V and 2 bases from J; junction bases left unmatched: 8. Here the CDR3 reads CASSSQFGTTYEQYF. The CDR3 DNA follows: TGTGCCAGCAGTTCCCAGTTTGGGACTACCTACGAGCAGTACTTC.

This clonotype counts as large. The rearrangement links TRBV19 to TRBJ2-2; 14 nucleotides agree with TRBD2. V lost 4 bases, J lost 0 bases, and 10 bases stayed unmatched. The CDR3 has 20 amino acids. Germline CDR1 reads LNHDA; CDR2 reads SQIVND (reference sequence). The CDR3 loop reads CASSTGLAGAWFSNTGELFF. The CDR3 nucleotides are TGTGCCAGTAGTACGGGACTAGCGGGAGCCTGGTTCTCGAACACCGGGGAGCTGTTTTTT.

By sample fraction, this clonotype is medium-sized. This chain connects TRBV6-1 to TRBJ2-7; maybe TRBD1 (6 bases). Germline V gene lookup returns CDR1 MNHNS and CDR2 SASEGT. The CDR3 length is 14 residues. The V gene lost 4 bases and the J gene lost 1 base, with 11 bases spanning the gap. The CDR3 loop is CASSVTGQSYEQYV. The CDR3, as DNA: TGTGCCAGCAGTGTCACAGGACAGTCCTACGAGCAGTACGTC.

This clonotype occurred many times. This chain's CDR3 is CASSPGTQNTGELFF. The CDR3 nucleotides are TGTGCCAGCTCACCGGGAACACAAAACACCGGGGAGCTGTTTTTT. This chain uses TRBV18 with TRBJ2-2, with D unresolved. Germline-derived CDR1 and CDR2 are KGHSH and LQKENI. The CDR3 has 15 amino acids. Trimming removed 3 bases from V and 2 bases from J, with 10 bases in between.

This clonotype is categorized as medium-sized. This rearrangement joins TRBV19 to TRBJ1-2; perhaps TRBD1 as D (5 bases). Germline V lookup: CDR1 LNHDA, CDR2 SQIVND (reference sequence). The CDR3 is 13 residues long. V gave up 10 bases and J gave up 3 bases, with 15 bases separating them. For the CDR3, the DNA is TGTGCCACTGTGACAGAAAACCACTATGGCTACACCTTC. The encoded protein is CATVTENHYGYTF.

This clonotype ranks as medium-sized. CDR3 DNA sequence: TGTGCCAGTAATCCGACTAGCGGGAATCTGGAGACCCAGTACTTC. Translation gives CASNPTSGNLETQYF. J is TRBJ2-5 and V is TRBV19, with TRBD2 identical over 11 bases. CDR1 and CDR2 (germline): LNHDA, SQIVND (reference sequence). There are 15 residues in the CDR3. V lost 7 bases, J lost 5 bases, and 9 bases stayed unmatched.

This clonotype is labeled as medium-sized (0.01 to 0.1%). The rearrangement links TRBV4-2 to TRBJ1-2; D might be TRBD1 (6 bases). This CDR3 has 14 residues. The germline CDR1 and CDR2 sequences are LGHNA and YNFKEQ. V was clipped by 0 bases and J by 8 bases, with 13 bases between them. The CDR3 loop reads CASSQDMTGEGYTF. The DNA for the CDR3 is TGTGCCAGCAGCCAAGATATGACAGGAGAGGGCTACACCTTC.

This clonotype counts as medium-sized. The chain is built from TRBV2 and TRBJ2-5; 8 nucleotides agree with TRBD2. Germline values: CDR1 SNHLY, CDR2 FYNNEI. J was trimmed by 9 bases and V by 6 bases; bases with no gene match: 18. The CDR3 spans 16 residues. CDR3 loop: CASSSRIAGSRRAQYF. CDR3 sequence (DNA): TGTGCCAGCAGCTCCAGGATAGCGGGGTCCCGAAGGGCCCAGTACTTC.

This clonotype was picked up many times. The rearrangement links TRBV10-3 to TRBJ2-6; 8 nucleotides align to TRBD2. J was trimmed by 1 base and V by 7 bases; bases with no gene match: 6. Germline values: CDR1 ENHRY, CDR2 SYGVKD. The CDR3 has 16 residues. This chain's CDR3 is CAIMSGSGSGANVLTF. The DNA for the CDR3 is TGTGCCATCATGAGCGGGAGTGGTTCTGGGGCCAACGTCCTGACTTTC.

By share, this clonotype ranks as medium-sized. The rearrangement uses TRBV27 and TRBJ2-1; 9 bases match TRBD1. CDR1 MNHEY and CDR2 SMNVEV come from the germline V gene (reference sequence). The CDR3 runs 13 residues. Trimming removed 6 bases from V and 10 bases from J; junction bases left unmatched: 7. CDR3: CASRQQGAREQFF. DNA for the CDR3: TGTGCCAGCAGGCAACAGGGGGCGAGGGAGCAGTTCTTC.

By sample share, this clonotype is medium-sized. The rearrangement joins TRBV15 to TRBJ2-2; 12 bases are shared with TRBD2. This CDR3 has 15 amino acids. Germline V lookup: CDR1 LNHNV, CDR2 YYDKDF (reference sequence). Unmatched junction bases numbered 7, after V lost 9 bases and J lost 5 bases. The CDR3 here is CATAGLAGLTGELFF. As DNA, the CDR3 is TGTGCCACAGCAGGACTAGCGGGACTAACCGGGGAGCTGTTTTTT.

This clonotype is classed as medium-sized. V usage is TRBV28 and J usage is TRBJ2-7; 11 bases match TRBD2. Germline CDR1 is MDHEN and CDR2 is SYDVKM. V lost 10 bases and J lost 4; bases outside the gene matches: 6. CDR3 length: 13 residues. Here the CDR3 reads CATELAGVYEQYF. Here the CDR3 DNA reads TGTGCCACCGAACTAGCGGGAGTATACGAGCAGTACTTC.

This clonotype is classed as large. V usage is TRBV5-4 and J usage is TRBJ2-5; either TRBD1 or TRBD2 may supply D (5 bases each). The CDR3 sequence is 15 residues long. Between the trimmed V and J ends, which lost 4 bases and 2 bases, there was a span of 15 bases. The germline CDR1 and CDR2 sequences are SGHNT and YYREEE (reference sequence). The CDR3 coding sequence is TGTGCCAGCAGCCCCCAGGGAGCAGGGCAAGAGACCCAGTACTTC. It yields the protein CASSPQGAGQETQYF.

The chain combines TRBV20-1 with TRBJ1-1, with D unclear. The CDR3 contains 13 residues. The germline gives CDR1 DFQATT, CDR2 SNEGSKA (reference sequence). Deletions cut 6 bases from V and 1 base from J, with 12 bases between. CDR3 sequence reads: CSAGPDGNTEAFF. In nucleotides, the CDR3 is TGCAGTGCCGGACCCGACGGGAACACTGAAGCTTTCTTT.

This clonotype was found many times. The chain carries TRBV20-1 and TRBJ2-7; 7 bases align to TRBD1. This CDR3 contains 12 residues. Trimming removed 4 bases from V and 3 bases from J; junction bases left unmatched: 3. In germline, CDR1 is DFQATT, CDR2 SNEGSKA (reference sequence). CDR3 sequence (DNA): TGCAGTGCTAAAGGGACAGACTACGAGCAGTACTTC. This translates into CSAKGTDYEQYF.

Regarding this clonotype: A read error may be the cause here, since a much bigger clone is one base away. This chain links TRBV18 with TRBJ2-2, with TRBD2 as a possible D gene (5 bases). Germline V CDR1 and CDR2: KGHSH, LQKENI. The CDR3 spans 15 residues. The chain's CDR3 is CASSPGTQNTGEPFF. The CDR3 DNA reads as TGTGCCAGCTCACCGGGAACACAAAACACCGGGGAGCCGTTTTTT.

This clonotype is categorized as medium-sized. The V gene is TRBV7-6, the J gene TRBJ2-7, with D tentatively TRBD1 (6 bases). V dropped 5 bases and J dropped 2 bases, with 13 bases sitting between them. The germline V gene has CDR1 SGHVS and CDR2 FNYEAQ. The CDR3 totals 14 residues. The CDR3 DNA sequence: TGTGCCAGCAGCCCGACAGGTCAAGCCTACGAGCAGTACTTC. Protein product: CASSPTGQAYEQYF.

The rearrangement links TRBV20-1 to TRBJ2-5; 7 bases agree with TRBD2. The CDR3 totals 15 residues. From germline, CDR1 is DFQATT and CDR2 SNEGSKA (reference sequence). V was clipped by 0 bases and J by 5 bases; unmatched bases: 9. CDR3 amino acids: CSARDSQLARETQYF. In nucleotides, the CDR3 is TGCAGTGCTAGAGACTCCCAACTAGCGCGGGAGACCCAGTACTTC.

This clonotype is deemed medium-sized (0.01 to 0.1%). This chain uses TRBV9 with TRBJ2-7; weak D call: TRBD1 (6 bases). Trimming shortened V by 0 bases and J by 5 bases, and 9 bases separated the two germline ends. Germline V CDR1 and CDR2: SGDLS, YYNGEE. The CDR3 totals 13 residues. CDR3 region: CASSVGGRNEQYF. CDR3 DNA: TGTGCCAGCAGCGTAGGGGGGCGGAACGAGCAGTACTTC.

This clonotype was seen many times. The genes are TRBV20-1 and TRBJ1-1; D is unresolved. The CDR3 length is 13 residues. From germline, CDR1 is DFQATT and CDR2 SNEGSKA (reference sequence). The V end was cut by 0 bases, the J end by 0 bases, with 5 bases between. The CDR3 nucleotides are TGCAGTGCTAGAGAATGGGTGAACACTGAAGCTTTCTTT. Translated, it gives CSAREWVNTEAFF.

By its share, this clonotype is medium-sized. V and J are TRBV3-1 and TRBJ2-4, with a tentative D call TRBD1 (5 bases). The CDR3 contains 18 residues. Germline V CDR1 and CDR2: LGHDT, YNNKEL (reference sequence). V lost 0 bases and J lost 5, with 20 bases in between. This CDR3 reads CASSQDRVYRPSENIQYF. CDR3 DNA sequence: TGTGCCAGCAGCCAAGATCGAGTATACAGGCCCTCGGAAAACATTCAGTACTTC.